The 27 T cell receptor beta chains below all came from one sample that was sequenced in a study of blood T cell repertoires in COVID-19. Assay: immunoSEQ multiplex PCR; the TCRdb copy retains only in-frame clones and omits some. The profile shows approximately 180,000 clones, approximately 85% of them singletons. Sequenced input: peripheral blood. The receptors come from a man aged 55 to 69 with acute or convalescent COVID-19.

The rearrangement uses TRBV28 and TRBJ1-3, with 9 bases lining up with TRBD1. V was clipped by 7 bases and J by 3 bases; unmatched bases: 7. Germline V gives CDR1 MDHEN, CDR2 SYDVKM. This CDR3 comprises 15 residues. The CDR3 DNA sequence: TGTGCCAGCACGGGACAGGGATCTCATGGAAACACCATATATTTT. This translates into CASTGQGSHGNTIYF.

This clone was recorded only once. This chain connects TRBV5-1 to TRBJ2-5, with 12 nucleotides matching TRBD2. Unmatched junction bases numbered 7, after V lost 5 bases and J lost 2 bases. Germline loops: CDR1 SGHRS, CDR2 YFSETQ. CDR3 length: 16 amino acids. CDR3 nucleotides: TGCGCCAGCAGAAAGGGACTAGCGGGTCTACAAGAGACCCAGTACTTC. Residues: CASRKGLAGLQETQYF.

This clone appeared once. The J gene is TRBJ2-5, the V gene TRBV2; 10 nucleotides match TRBD2. Germline V gene lookup returns CDR1 SNHLY and CDR2 FYNNEI. J lost 2 bases, V lost 0 bases, and 9 bases had no gene match. CDR3 length: 18 amino acids. The DNA for the CDR3 is TGTGCCAGCAGTGAAGCAAAGGCTAGCGGGAGAAGTCAAGAGACCCAGTACTTC. It codes for CASSEAKASGRSQETQYF.

The chain carries TRBV18 and TRBJ2-7; TRBD1 matches at 10 bases. The ends lost 8 bases at V and 5 bases at J; junction bases unmatched: 9. There are 14 residues in the CDR3. CDR1 is KGHSH and CDR2 is LQKENI in the germline V gene. DNA for the CDR3: TGTGCCAGCCGATTGACAGGGGGCTTCCACGAGCAGTACTTC. Translated, it gives CASRLTGGFHEQYF.

This clone turned up a few times. The chain is built from TRBV24-1 and TRBJ2-2; 9 bases align to TRBD1. Germline V CDR1 and CDR2: KGHDR, SFDVKD. The ends lost 9 bases at V and 6 bases at J; junction bases unmatched: 7. The CDR3 covers 14 residues. The CDR3 loop reads CATEGQGFSGELFF. The CDR3, as DNA: TGTGCCACCGAGGGACAGGGATTTTCCGGGGAGCTGTTTTTT.

The chain joins TRBV11-2 to TRBJ2-3; 10 bases map to TRBD2. V shed 5 bases and J 3 bases; nucleotides not matched to a gene: 11. Germline V gene data show CDR1 as SGHAT and CDR2 as FQNNGV. The length of the CDR3 is 17 residues. DNA of the CDR3: TGTGCCAGCAGCCAAGACACTCTAGCGGGAGTGACAGATACGCAGTATTTT. Translation: CASSQDTLAGVTDTQYF.

The chain uses TRBV5-4 and TRBJ2-7; TRBD2 aligns across 7 bases. Germline CDR1 SGHNT, CDR2 YYREEE (reference sequence). The length of the CDR3 is 15 residues. With V trimmed by 4 bases and J by 3 bases, 10 bases remained unmatched. DNA of the CDR3: TGTGCCAGCAGCCCCCGAGCGGGACCATTCTACGAGCAGTACTTC. Translated, it gives CASSPRAGPFYEQYF.

This CDR3 is CASSTGLETQYF. As DNA, the CDR3 is TGTGCCAGCAGCACAGGGCTAGAGACCCAGTACTTC. The chain joins TRBV7-8 to TRBJ2-5; TRBD1 is a possible D gene (6 bases). With 5 bases removed from V and 4 bases from J, the gap between germline ends came to 8 bases. Germline assignment: CDR1 SGHVS and CDR2 FQNEAQ. CDR3 length: 12 residues.

This chain links TRBV10-1 with TRBJ2-5; possibly TRBD2 for D (5 bases). Germline-derived CDR1 and CDR2 are WNHNN and SYGVQD (reference sequence). Trimming pared 4 bases from V and 7 bases from J, leaving 10 bases between. The CDR3 is 12 amino acids. The CDR3 region has the DNA TGCGCCAGCAGTGTAGGCGGAGGGACCCAGTACTTC. Its translation: CASSVGGGTQYF.

V and J are TRBV3-1 (or the pseudogene TRBV3-2) and TRBJ2-3, with 10 bases matching TRBD2. Trimming took 1 base from V and 6 from J; bases not matched to a gene: 10. The CDR3 has 17 residues. The V gene's germline CDR1 is LGHDT and CDR2 YNNKEL (reference sequence). CDR3 DNA sequence: TGTGCCAGCAGCCAAGCCGGGCTAGCGGGAGTATCGGATACGCAGTATTTT. Translation: CASSQAGLAGVSDTQYF.

The rearrangement uses TRBV6-5 and TRBJ2-7; 7 bases line up with TRBD2. Losses at the gene ends were 8 bases for V and 2 bases for J; bases not matched to a gene: 12. Germline-derived CDR1 and CDR2 are MNHEY and SVGAGI. The length of the CDR3 is 15 residues. In DNA form, the CDR3 reads TGTGCCAGCGTATACCAACCGGCGGGAGCCTACGAGCAGTACTTC. Amino acids: CASVYQPAGAYEQYF.

The V gene is TRBV18, the J gene TRBJ2-1; TRBD2 agrees at 11 bases. Per the germline V gene, CDR1 is KGHSH and CDR2 is LQKENI. V was pared by 2 bases and J by 2 bases, with 5 bases of the junction left unmatched. This CDR3 spans 17 amino acids. The CDR3 DNA is TGTGCCAGCTCACCAAAAGTAGCGGGAGGGCCCTACAATGAGCAGTTCTTC. Its translation: CASSPKVAGGPYNEQFF. Full variable domain (missing parts from reference TRBV18 and TRBJ2-1): NAGVMQNPRHLVRRRGQEARLRCSPMKGHSHVYWYRQLPEEGLKFMVYLQKENIIDESGMPKERFSAEFPKEGPSILRIQQVVRGDSAAYFCASSPKVAGGPYNEQFFGPGTRLTVL.

The chain has TRBV5-1 and TRBJ1-3; D not certain. This CDR3 is 14 amino acids long. Trimming took 4 bases from V and 0 from J, leaving 8 bases between them. From germline, CDR1 is SGHRS and CDR2 YFSETQ. CDR3 amino acids: CASSATSSGNTIYF. The CDR3 DNA sequence: TGCGCCAGCAGCGCAACAAGCTCTGGAAACACCATATATTTT.

This chain uses TRBV10-1 with TRBJ1-2; 7 bases are a match to TRBD1. The germline V gene has CDR1 WNHNN and CDR2 SYGVQD (reference sequence). The CDR3 is made up of 14 amino acids. Germline trimming cut 7 bases from V and 5 bases from J; bases unmatched to any gene: 10. CDR3 bases: TGCGCCAGCAACATCCAGGGGGATGGGTATGGCTACACCTTC. The encoded protein is CASNIQGDGYGYTF.

This chain joins TRBV29-1 and TRBJ2-5; TRBD2 matches at 7 bases. This CDR3 region has 12 residues. Germline lookup yields CDR1 SQVTM and CDR2 ANQGSEA. The junction had 6 bases not matched to a gene; V was cut back by 6 bases and J by 5 bases. CDR3 bases: TGCAGCGTCGAGCGGGAACGCGAGACCCAGTACTTC. This sequence encodes CSVERERETQYF.

The V call is TRBV7-9, the J call TRBJ1-2; unclear D gene. The V end lost 5 bases, the J end lost 8 bases, and 15 bases lay between the germline ends. Germline-derived CDR1 and CDR2 are SEHNR and FQNEAQ (reference sequence). CDR3 length: 13 amino acids. The CDR3 nucleotides are TGTGCCAGCAGCCGAATACTGAACGAGGGCTACACCTTC. Its translation: CASSRILNEGYTF.

This clone was detected once. The chain combines TRBV9 with TRBJ2-1; the match to TRBD1 covers 11 bases. The CDR3 has 16 amino acids. Germline V gene lookup returns CDR1 SGDLS and CDR2 YYNGEE. J lost 7 bases, V lost 4 bases, and 10 bases had no gene match. The CDR3 is CASSTSPGTGGNEQFF. The CDR3 bases are TGTGCCAGCAGCACGTCGCCCGGGACAGGGGGGAATGAGCAGTTCTTC. Supplemented by reference TRBV9 and TRBJ2-1, the full variable domain reads DSGVTQTPKHLITATGQRVTLRCSPRSGDLSVYWYQQSLDQGLQFLIQYYNGEERAKGNILERFSAQQFPDLHSELNLSSLELGDSALYFCASSTSPGTGGNEQFFGPGTRLTVL.

The sample holds a few counts of this clone. The chain recombines TRBV28 with TRBJ1-4; the match to TRBD1 covers 7 bases. CDR1 is MDHEN, CDR2 SYDVKM, per germline. The CDR3 has 14 amino acids. Unmatched junction bases numbered 10, after V lost 5 bases and J lost 10 bases. CDR3 DNA: TGTGCCAGCAGTCGATTCACAGGGGCGCGAAAACTGTTTTTT. Residues: CASSRFTGARKLFF.

This chain connects TRBV28 to TRBJ1-2; D uncertain. CDR1 and CDR2 from the germline V gene are MDHEN and SYDVKM. Trimming left V 8 bases short and J 4 bases short, with 11 bases between. The CDR3 consists of 12 residues. The CDR3 nucleotides read TGTGCCAGCTCTCGGTTCGTCTATGGCTACACCTTC. Residues: CASSRFVYGYTF.

The chain has TRBV19 and TRBJ2-7; maybe TRBD1 (6 bases). The CDR3 loop spans 13 amino acids. Germline-derived CDR1 and CDR2 are LNHDA and SQIVND (reference sequence). V gave up 6 bases and J gave up 6 bases, with 15 bases separating them. CDR3 DNA: TGTGCCAGTAGCCGCCGGGACACACCCGAGCAGTACTTC. This sequence encodes CASSRRDTPEQYF.

This clone appeared a few times. V usage is TRBV7-9 and J usage is TRBJ2-3; 9 positions agree with TRBD1. This CDR3 has 13 residues. Germline V gene data show CDR1 as SEHNR and CDR2 as FQNEAQ (reference sequence). V lost 5 bases and J lost 5; bases outside the gene matches: 2. In DNA form, the CDR3 reads TGTGCCAGCAGCCCGGACAGGGGAGATACGCAGTATTTT. It translates to CASSPDRGDTQYF.

V usage is TRBV29-1 and J usage is TRBJ2-3; 12 bases are shared with TRBD2. Germline trimming cut 6 bases from V and 4 bases from J; bases unmatched to any gene: 11. Germline V gene data show CDR1 as SQVTM and CDR2 as ANQGSEA. This CDR3 region has 16 residues. CDR3 residues: CSVVPRTSGVADTQYF. Here the CDR3 DNA reads TGCAGCGTCGTACCCAGGACTAGCGGGGTTGCAGATACGCAGTATTTT.

The chain has TRBV13 and TRBJ2-5, with D tentatively TRBD2 (6 bases). Trimming cost V 5 bases and J 4 bases, with 11 bases left between them. CDR1 is PRHDT, CDR2 FYEKMQ, per germline (reference sequence). This CDR3 region has 13 residues. The CDR3 protein is CASSPGLRETQYF. The CDR3 coding sequence is TGTGCCAGCAGCCCGGGACTCCGAGAGACCCAGTACTTC.

The chain is built from TRBV7-2 and TRBJ2-3; 9 nucleotides agree with TRBD2. Germline V CDR1 and CDR2: SGHTA, FQGNSA. Trimming took 1 base from V and 3 from J; bases not matched to a gene: 11. The CDR3 length is 18 residues. CDR3 bases: TGTGCCAGCAGCTTAGAGGCGGGGCGGGGGGGCCTTACAGATACGCAGTATTTT. Translating it yields CASSLEAGRGGLTDTQYF. The variable domain in full, with the rest retrieved from reference TRBV7-2 and TRBJ2-3, is GAGVSQSPSNKVTEKGKDVELRCDPISGHTALYWYRQSLGQGLEFLIYFQGNSAPDKSGLPSDRFSAERTGGSVSTLTIQRTQQEDSAVYLCASSLEAGRGGLTDTQYFGPGTRLTVL.

The sample holds one count of this clone. V usage is TRBV5-4 and J usage is TRBJ2-1, with D perhaps matching TRBD1 (6 bases). Trimming pared 4 bases from V and 8 bases from J, leaving 16 bases between. Germline V CDR1 and CDR2: SGHNT, YYREEE (reference sequence). This CDR3 is 14 amino acids long. CDR3 residues: CASSPTPGDDEQFF. As DNA, the CDR3 is TGTGCCAGCAGCCCAACCCCAGGGGACGATGAGCAGTTCTTC.

The V and J genes are TRBV28 and TRBJ2-2; 10 bases agree with TRBD2. Germline CDR1 reads MDHEN; CDR2 reads SYDVKM. V lost 5 bases to trimming and J lost 7 bases; unmatched junction nucleotides: 10. The CDR3 length is 16 residues. CDR3 sequence reads: CASSIAGGPGGGELFF. The DNA of the CDR3 is TGTGCCAGCAGTATAGCGGGAGGCCCCGGAGGCGGGGAGCTGTTTTTT.

This sequence joins TRBV30 and TRBJ2-3; D gene uncertain. With 4 bases removed from V and 1 base from J, the gap between germline ends came to 6 bases. The CDR3 sequence is 12 residues long. Germline values: CDR1 GTSNPN, CDR2 SVGIG (reference sequence). The CDR3, as DNA: TGTGCCTGGATCGCAGGCACAGATACGCAGTATTTT. Its translation: CAWIAGTDTQYF.